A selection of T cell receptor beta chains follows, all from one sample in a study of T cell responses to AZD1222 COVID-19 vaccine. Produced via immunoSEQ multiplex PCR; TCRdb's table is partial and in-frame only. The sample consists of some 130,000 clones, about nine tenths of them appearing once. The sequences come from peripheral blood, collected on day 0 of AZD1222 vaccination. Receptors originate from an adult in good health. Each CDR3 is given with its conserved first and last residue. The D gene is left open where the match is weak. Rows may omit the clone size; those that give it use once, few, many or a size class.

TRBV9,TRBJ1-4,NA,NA,CASSAYITTGSNEKLFF,TGTGCCAGCAGCGCCTATATAACAACAGGGTCTAATGAAAAACTGTTTTTT
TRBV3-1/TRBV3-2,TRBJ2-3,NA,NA,CASSPLAGDTQYF,TGTGCCAGCAGCCCCTTAGCTGGGGATACGCAGTATTTT
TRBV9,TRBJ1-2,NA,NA,CASSERTANGYTF,TGTGCCAGCAGCGAGAGGACAGCCAATGGCTACACCTTC
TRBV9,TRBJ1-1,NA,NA,CASSGTGTDNTEAFF,TGTGCCAGCAGCGGGACCGGGACCGACAACACTGAAGCTTTCTTT
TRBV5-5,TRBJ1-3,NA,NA,CASSPSRTTLSGNTIYF,TGTGCCAGCAGCCCAAGTCGTACGACCCTCTCTGGAAACACCATATATTTT
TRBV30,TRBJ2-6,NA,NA,CSGFSGANVLTF,TGTTCGGGGTTCTCTGGGGCCAACGTCCTGACTTTC
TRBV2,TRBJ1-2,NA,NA,CASSETEFYGYTF,TGTGCCAGCAGCGAGACAGAGTTCTATGGCTACACCTTC
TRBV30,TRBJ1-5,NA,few,CAWSVPTWGSNQPQHF,TGTGCCTGGAGTGTACCCACATGGGGTAGCAATCAGCCCCAGCATTTT
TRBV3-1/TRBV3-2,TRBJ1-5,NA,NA,CASSQKPRGRAGQPQHF,TGTGCCAGCAGCCAGAAACCCCGGGGGAGGGCGGGCCAGCCCCAGCATTTT
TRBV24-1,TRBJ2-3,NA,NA,CATSDSLLGTDTQYF,TGTGCCACCAGTGACAGTCTGCTAGGCACAGATACGCAGTATTTT
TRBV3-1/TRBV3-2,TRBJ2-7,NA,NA,CASSQGGGQYF,TGTGCCAGCAGCCAAGGGGGTGGGCAGTACTTC
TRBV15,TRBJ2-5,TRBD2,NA,CATSSGTSSQETQYF,TGTGCCACCAGCAGTGGGACTAGCAGTCAAGAGACCCAGTACTTC
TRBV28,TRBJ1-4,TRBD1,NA,CASLGQGNEKLFF,TGTGCCAGCCTGGGACAGGGAAATGAAAAACTGTTTTTT
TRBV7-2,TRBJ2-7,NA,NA,CASSLDSRGAYEQYF,TGTGCCAGCAGCTTGGATAGCCGTGGGGCCTACGAGCAGTACTTC
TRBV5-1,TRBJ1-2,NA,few,CASSFPGEGYGYTF,TGCGCCAGCAGCTTTCCAGGGGAAGGGTATGGCTACACCTTC
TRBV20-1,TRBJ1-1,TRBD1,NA,CSASTSGTGPPGGTEAFF,TGCAGTGCTAGTACGTCCGGGACAGGGCCCCCCGGGGGCACTGAAGCTTTCTTT
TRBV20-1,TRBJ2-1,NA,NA,CSARRGEQFF,TGCAGTGCTAGACGGGGGGAGCAGTTCTTC
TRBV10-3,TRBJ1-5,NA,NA,CAISETFTQGNTPQHF,TGTGCCATCAGTGAGACCTTTACTCAGGGCAATACGCCCCAGCATTTT
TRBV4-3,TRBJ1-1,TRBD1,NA,CASSQDTGGTEAFF,TGCGCCAGCAGCCAAGATACAGGGGGCACTGAAGCTTTCTTT
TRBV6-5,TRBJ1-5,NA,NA,CASSYVGSQPQHF,TGTGCCAGCAGTTACGTTGGAAGTCAGCCCCAGCATTTT
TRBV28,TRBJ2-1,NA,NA,CASSGGGPANEQFF,TGTGCCAGCAGTGGAGGGGGACCCGCAAATGAGCAGTTCTTC
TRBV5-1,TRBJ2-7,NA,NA,CASSLFPGANEQYF,TGCGCCAGCAGCTTGTTCCCGGGGGCCAACGAGCAGTACTTC
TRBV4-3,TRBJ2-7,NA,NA,CASSQEETVPPQYF,TGCGCCAGCAGCCAAGAGGAGACTGTTCCCCCGCAGTACTTC
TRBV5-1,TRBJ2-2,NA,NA,CASSLVFTGELFF,TGCGCCAGCAGCTTGGTGTTTACCGGGGAGCTGTTTTTT
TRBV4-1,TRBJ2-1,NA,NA,CASSHLDLMTYNEQFF,TGCGCCAGCAGCCACCTGGACCTAATGACCTACAATGAGCAGTTCTTC
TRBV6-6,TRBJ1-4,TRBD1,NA,CASRPRTGDEKLFF,TGTGCCAGCAGACCTAGGACAGGGGATGAAAAACTGTTTTTT
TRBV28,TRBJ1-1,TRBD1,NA,CASSADRGTEAFF,TGTGCCAGCAGTGCGGACAGGGGCACTGAAGCTTTCTTT
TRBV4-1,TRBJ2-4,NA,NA,CASSPTAQPIQYF,TGCGCCAGCAGCCCTACAGCACAGCCGATTCAGTACTTC
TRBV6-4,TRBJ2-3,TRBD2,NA,CASSDSSGGVDTQYF,TGTGCCAGCAGTGACTCGAGCGGGGGGGTTGATACGCAGTATTTT
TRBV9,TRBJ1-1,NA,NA,CASSVGVGINTEAFF,TGTGCCAGCAGCGTAGGAGTTGGGATTAACACTGAAGCTTTCTTT
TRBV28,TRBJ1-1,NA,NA,CASGSKRAFF,TGTGCCAGCGGGTCAAAGAGGGCTTTCTTT
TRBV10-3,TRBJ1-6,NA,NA,CAISEMEGVKSPLHF,TGTGCCATCAGTGAAATGGAGGGAGTCAAATCACCCCTCCACTTT
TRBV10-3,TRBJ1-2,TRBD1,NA,CAISDSDRVEGYTF,TGTGCCATCAGTGATTCTGACAGGGTGGAGGGCTACACCTTC
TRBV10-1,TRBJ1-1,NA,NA,CASGESKGTEAFF,TGCGCCAGCGGGGAGTCTAAGGGCACTGAAGCTTTCTTT
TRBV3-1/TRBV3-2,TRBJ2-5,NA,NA,CASSQVAGPGETQYF,TGTGCCAGCAGCCAAGTTGCGGGGCCGGGAGAGACCCAGTACTTC
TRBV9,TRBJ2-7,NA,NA,CASSVSSSYEQYF,TGTGCCAGCAGCGTATCCAGTTCCTACGAGCAGTACTTC
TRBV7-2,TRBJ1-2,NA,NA,CASSPRGGSQQNYGYTF,TGTGCCAGCAGCCCCAGAGGCGGGTCTCAGCAAAACTATGGCTACACCTTC
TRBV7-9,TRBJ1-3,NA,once,CASGQTGDTIYF,TGTGCCAGCGGACAAACTGGAGACACCATATATTTT